The 4 T cell receptor beta chains below all came from one sample that was sequenced in a study of high-grade serous ovarian cancer treatment subgroups. Tumor samples were obtained before definitive surgery or chemotherapy. Here immunoSEQ multiplex PCR was the method, and the copy in TCRdb shows in-frame clones only, minus some. The table has about 4,400 clones, around 77% seen once. Sequencing was done on a sample of tumor tissue. The receptors stem from a human donor with high-grade serous ovarian cancer.

The chain couples TRBV10-3 to TRBJ2-7, with 8 bases aligning to TRBD2. This CDR3 has 17 residues. The germline CDR1 and CDR2 sequences are ENHRY and SYGVKD. Trimming cost V 0 bases and J 3 bases; bases outside gene matches: 10. The CDR3 nucleotides read TGTGCCATCAGTGAGTCTGCGGTGGGGAGCGGGAGCTACGAGCAGTACTTC. The encoded protein is CAISESAVGSGSYEQYF.

CDR3 amino acids: CASSPAGTGVSVEQYF. CDR3 nucleotides: TGTGCCAGCTCACCAGCTGGGACAGGGGTTTCGGTCGAGCAGTACTTC. The V and J genes are TRBV18 and TRBJ2-7, with 10 bases matching TRBD1. Germline CDR1 KGHSH, CDR2 LQKENI. The V gene end was trimmed by 2 bases and the J gene end by 6 bases; junction bases not matched to a gene: 10. The CDR3 totals 16 residues.

The DNA of the CDR3 is TGTGCCAGTATAGGGACAACCTCTGGAAACACCATATATTTT. It is translated as CASIGTTSGNTIYF. The chain is built from TRBV2 and TRBJ1-3, with D possibly TRBD1 on 6 matching bases. This CDR3 has 14 amino acids. Germline CDR1 is SNHLY and CDR2 is FYNNEI. The ends were cut back, 9 bases at V and 0 bases at J, with 12 bases in the middle.

The gene calls are TRBV29-1 and TRBJ2-7, with D hard to call. V lost 4 bases to trimming and J lost 0 bases, with 10 bases between them. The length of the CDR3 is 13 residues. Germline assignment: CDR1 SQVTM and CDR2 ANQGSEA. The CDR3 bases are TGCAGCGTTGTCGCGGCGGACTCCTACGAGCAGTACTTC. It codes for CSVVAADSYEQYF.